Following are 26 T cell receptor beta chains from one sample sequenced in a study of vaccination effects on CD4 cells after COVID-19. Antigen-specific CD4+ T cells expanded by the ViraFEST assay with viral peptide pools were then sequenced. Scientists isolated CD4+ T cells after an approximately 10-day culture period ended. This individual tested PCR-positive for SARS-CoV-2 infection between March and December 2020. These receptors are not linked to any known antigen. Using immunoSEQ multiplex PCR, the repertoire was profiled, and TCRdb retains in-frame clones only, with some absent. This table holds more than 45,000 clones, 65% to 80% found once. The material was CD4+ T cells from PBMCs cultured with HIV peptides, obtained before COVID-19 vaccination. Subset defined: HIV-1 Nef peptide pool negative control/reference culture. The receptors stem from a human donor who had a prior SARS-CoV-2 infection.

In its sample, this clone was seen a few times. DNA for the CDR3: TGCGCCAGCAGCTTGTCCAGCGGGGGGGCAGGGGATACGCAGTATTTT. It is translated as CASSLSSGGAGDTQYF. The rearrangement links TRBV5-1 to TRBJ2-3; 10 bases agree with TRBD2. The CDR3 has 16 amino acids. J gave up 6 bases and V 1 base, and 8 bases lay outside the gene matches. Germline V gives CDR1 SGHRS, CDR2 YFSETQ. The variable domain in full, completed from reference TRBV5-1 and TRBJ2-3, reads KAGVTQTPRYLIKTRGQQVTLSCSPISGHRSVSWYQQTPGQGLQFLFEYFSETQRNKGNFPGRFSGRQFSNSRSEMNVSTLELGDSALYLCASSLSSGGAGDTQYFGPGTRLTVL.

This rearrangement joins TRBV4-2 to TRBJ1-1, with D unresolved. Trimming took 4 bases from V and 1 from J, leaving 13 bases between them. The CDR3 runs 15 residues. CDR1 LGHNA and CDR2 YNFKEQ come from the germline V gene. CDR3 sequence: CASSPQSLGNTEAFF. CDR3 nucleotide sequence: TGTGCCAGCAGCCCTCAGAGCCTTGGGAACACTGAAGCTTTCTTT.

The chain is built from TRBV5-1 and TRBJ2-1; 9 bases match TRBD2. CDR1 and CDR2 (germline): SGHRS, YFSETQ. V lost 1 base, J lost 5 bases, and 4 bases stayed unmatched. The CDR3 is 15 residues long. CDR3 bases: TGCGCCAGCAGCTTGTTAGCGGGGGAGAACAATGAGCAGTTCTTC. This sequence encodes CASSLLAGENNEQFF.

This clone was counted between two and nine times. The V gene is TRBV7-9, the J gene TRBJ2-5; 7 positions match TRBD2. CDR1 and CDR2 from the germline V gene are SEHNR and FQNEAQ (reference sequence). The CDR3 loop spans 19 amino acids. Trimming cost V 5 bases and J 5 bases; bases outside gene matches: 23. CDR3 DNA: TGTGCCAGCAGCCCCCGATACTCCCCCAGGGCGGGAGCGCGGGAGACCCAGTACTTC. Amino acid sequence: CASSPRYSPRAGARETQYF.

The chain has TRBV19 and TRBJ1-1; D call uncertain. Germline loops: CDR1 LNHDA, CDR2 SQIVND (reference sequence). The CDR3 contains 14 residues. Deletions cut 6 bases from V and 0 bases from J, with 11 bases between. This CDR3 reads CASRPETLNTEAFF. CDR3 bases: TGTGCCAGTAGACCAGAAACCCTGAACACTGAAGCTTTCTTT.

The chain recombines TRBV29-1 with TRBJ2-1; no clear D. Trimming left V 0 bases short and J 0 bases short, with 12 bases between. Looked up from germline, CDR1 is SQVTM and CDR2 is ANQGSEA. This CDR3 region has 16 residues. The DNA for the CDR3 is TGCAGCGTTGAAGAGTTGGGCTACCTCTCCTACAATGAGCAGTTCTTC. The encoded protein is CSVEELGYLSYNEQFF.

The chain's CDR3 is CASSERRTGGDYGYTF. CDR3 coding DNA: TGTGCCAGCAGCGAGAGAAGGACAGGGGGTGACTATGGCTACACCTTC. J is TRBJ1-2 and V is TRBV9; 10 bases are a match to TRBD1. Germline V gives CDR1 SGDLS, CDR2 YYNGEE. The CDR3 is 16 residues long. V shed 3 bases and J 3 bases; nucleotides not matched to a gene: 8.

The chain is built from TRBV30 and TRBJ1-5; the D is unclear. The V end was cut by 0 bases, the J end by 2 bases, with 5 bases between. Looked up from germline, CDR1 is GTSNPN and CDR2 is SVGIG (reference sequence). The CDR3 extends over 13 amino acids. The CDR3 DNA reads as TGTGCCTGGAGTGTAAGGGGCAATCAGCCCCAGCATTTT. Its protein product is CAWSVRGNQPQHF. The full variable domain, in which reference TRBV30 and TRBJ1-5 provide the parts outside the CDR3, is SQTIHQWPATLVQPVGSPLSLECTVEGTSNPNLYWYRQAAGRGLQLLFYSVGIGQISSEVPQNLSASRPQDRQFILSSKKLLLSDSGFYLCAWSVRGNQPQHFGDGTRLSIL.

The chain recombines TRBV7-9 with TRBJ1-4; D call uncertain. V gave up 0 bases and J gave up 0 bases, with 5 bases separating them. Looked up from germline, CDR1 is SEHNR and CDR2 is FQNEAQ (reference sequence). This CDR3 is built from 15 residues. CDR3: CASSLATPTNEKLFF. In DNA form, the CDR3 reads TGTGCCAGCAGCTTAGCGACCCCAACTAATGAAAAACTGTTTTTT.

The chain employs TRBV25-1 and TRBJ2-1; D is perhaps TRBD2 (6 bases). V shed 3 bases and J shed 0 bases, with 9 bases lying between them. The CDR3 contains 15 residues. Germline V gives CDR1 MGHDK, CDR2 SYGVNS. For the CDR3, the DNA is TGTGCCAGCAGTGAGGGGGGTAGCTCCTACAATGAGCAGTTCTTC. As protein: CASSEGGSSYNEQFF.

The chain combines TRBV2 with TRBJ2-7, with D perhaps matching TRBD1 (5 bases). The CDR3 runs 13 residues. Germline V gene lookup returns CDR1 SNHLY and CDR2 FYNNEI. The V end lost 7 bases, the J end lost 6 bases, and 16 bases lay between the germline ends. The CDR3 region is CASTRDNSREQYF. DNA for the CDR3: TGTGCCAGCACCAGGGATAACTCTCGCGAGCAGTACTTC.

The gene calls are TRBV21-1 and TRBJ1-5. TRBV21-1 is deemed a pseudogene. The CDR3 runs 17 residues. Here the CDR3 DNA reads TGTGTCAGCAGCATTTCGGGGGGGCAGGGGGAAAATCAGCCCCAGCATTTT. This encodes CVSSISGGQGENQPQHF.

The gene calls are TRBV9 and TRBJ1-2, with D perhaps matching TRBD1 (5 bases). V lost 0 bases to trimming and J lost 2 bases, with 8 bases between them. The germline CDR1 and CDR2 sequences are SGDLS and YYNGEE. The CDR3 runs 14 residues. CDR3 protein: CASSVAGGNYGYTF. The DNA of the CDR3 is TGTGCCAGCAGCGTAGCCGGGGGGAACTATGGCTACACCTTC.

The chain combines TRBV5-1 with TRBJ1-6; D uncertain. Germline V gene sequence: CDR1 SGHRS, CDR2 YFSETQ. The CDR3 sequence is 16 residues long. V gave up 0 bases and J gave up 4 bases, with 11 bases separating them. For the CDR3, the DNA is TGCGCCAGCAGCTTGGAAGGACGGAGTTATAATTCACCCCTCCACTTT. Translating it yields CASSLEGRSYNSPLHF. Variable domain in full (rest from reference TRBV5-1 and TRBJ1-6): KAGVTQTPRYLIKTRGQQVTLSCSPISGHRSVSWYQQTPGQGLQFLFEYFSETQRNKGNFPGRFSGRQFSNSRSEMNVSTLELGDSALYLCASSLEGRSYNSPLHFGNGTRLTVT.

The rearrangement uses TRBV19 and TRBJ2-7; the match to TRBD2 covers 7 bases. V gave up 3 bases and J gave up 3 bases; unmatched junction bases: 17. Per the germline V gene, CDR1 is LNHDA and CDR2 is SQIVND (reference sequence). The CDR3 has 18 residues. CDR3 DNA sequence: TGTGCCAGTAGTATGGCCGGGCGGGATTCGGGGGGAATCTACGAGCAGTACTTC. Amino acid sequence: CASSMAGRDSGGIYEQYF.

This sequence joins TRBV7-9 and TRBJ2-3; perhaps D is TRBD1 or TRBD2 (6 bases each). CDR1 is SEHNR and CDR2 is FQNEAQ in the germline V gene (reference sequence). The CDR3 contains 17 residues. Trimming cost V 5 bases and J 4 bases, with 22 bases left between them. CDR3 bases: TGTGCCAGCAGCAGAGGACAGCCTAGCGCTCACCCAGATACGCAGTATTTT. Translation gives CASSRGQPSAHPDTQYF.

The chain's CDR3 is CASSQGLGLPLHF. CDR3 nucleotide sequence: TGCGCCAGCAGCCAAGGGCTGGGGTTACCCCTCCACTTT. The rearrangement joins TRBV4-3 to TRBJ1-6; no clear D. This CDR3 is 13 amino acids long. Trimming shortened V by 1 base and J by 12 bases, and 10 bases separated the two germline ends. The germline gives CDR1 LGHNA, CDR2 YSLEER.

The chain uses TRBV29-1 and TRBJ2-2, with D perhaps TRBD1 (6 bases). The CDR3 is made up of 13 amino acids. Germline V CDR1 and CDR2: SQVTM, ANQGSEA. Trimming took 8 bases from V and 1 from J, leaving 11 bases between them. The CDR3 is CSYQGQNTGELFF. The CDR3 DNA is TGCAGCTATCAGGGACAGAACACCGGGGAGCTGTTTTTT.

V usage is TRBV5-1 and J usage is TRBJ2-5; D is unclear. The germline V gene has CDR1 SGHRS and CDR2 YFSETQ. This CDR3 has 16 residues. Trimming took 0 bases from V and 2 from J, leaving 14 bases between them. The CDR3 DNA is TGCGCCAGCAGCTTGGATGGCGGCACAGTACAAGAGACCCAGTACTTC. This codes for CASSLDGGTVQETQYF.

The CDR3 DNA is TGTGCCAGCAGTCTGCTTCTCAACACTGAAGCTTTCTTT. This gives the protein CASSLLLNTEAFF. The chain uses TRBV3-1 (or the pseudogene TRBV3-2) and TRBJ1-1; D is ambiguous. V lost 6 bases to trimming and J lost 2 bases, with 10 bases between them. This CDR3 has 13 amino acids. Per germline, CDR1 LGHDT and CDR2 YNNKEL (reference sequence).

The rearrangement links TRBV4-1 to TRBJ2-6; no clear D. The V and J ends lost 6 bases and 1 base respectively, with 22 bases between them. The CDR3 has 19 amino acids. The germline V gene encodes CDR1 MGHRA and CDR2 YSYEKL. In DNA form, the CDR3 reads TGCGCCAGCAGTCCCGGCGTGTTACGCCGCGATTCTGGGGCCAACGTCCTGACTTTC. Encoded protein: CASSPGVLRRDSGANVLTF.

The rearrangement joins TRBV2 to TRBJ2-2; the D gene is possibly TRBD1 (6 bases). The CDR3 covers 15 residues. Germline lookup yields CDR1 SNHLY and CDR2 FYNNEI. The V and J ends lost 4 bases and 4 bases respectively, with 13 bases between them. The CDR3 DNA sequence: TGTGCCAGCAGTGTACAGGGTCTGGGCACCGGGGAGCTGTTTTTT. It yields the protein CASSVQGLGTGELFF.

The gene calls are TRBV30 and TRBJ2-2; 9 nucleotides agree with TRBD2. The V and J ends lost 1 base and 4 bases, in that order; junction bases with no gene match: 4. The CDR3 runs to 15 residues. Germline V lookup: CDR1 GTSNPN, CDR2 SVGIG (reference sequence). The DNA of the CDR3 is TGTGCCTGGAGTGGCGGGAGGGCCGCCACCGGGGAGCTGTTTTTT. Translated: CAWSGGRAATGELFF.

This clone was detected only once. DNA for the CDR3: TGTGCCAGCAGCGAAGGCTATACTTACACCGGGGAGCTGTTTTTT. Protein: CASSEGYTYTGELFF. The chain couples TRBV9 to TRBJ2-2; unclear D gene. The V gene lost 3 bases and the J gene lost 3 bases, with 12 bases spanning the gap. Germline V gene lookup returns CDR1 SGDLS and CDR2 YYNGEE. The CDR3 contains 15 residues.

By share of the sample, this clone is medium-sized. The rearrangement uses TRBV4-1 and TRBJ1-6, with D uncertain. CDR1 and CDR2 from the germline V gene are MGHRA and YSYEKL. Trimming took 4 bases from V and 9 from J, leaving 10 bases between them. The CDR3 runs 13 residues. The CDR3 is CASSLVVFSPLHF. The CDR3 coding sequence is TGCGCCAGCAGCCTGGTGGTTTTTTCACCCCTCCACTTT.

The rearrangement uses TRBV7-8 and TRBJ2-3; no clear D. V gave up 5 bases and J gave up 7 bases, with 10 bases separating them. The CDR3 covers 12 residues. From germline, CDR1 is SGHVS and CDR2 FQNEAQ. The DNA for the CDR3 is TGTGCCAGCAGCCCCCGGTCATATACGCAGTATTTT. Its translation is CASSPRSYTQYF.